Ten or more counts support the clone carrying this TCR beta chain. What it binds is unknown. TCRdb reprocessed the PCR reads with MiXCR, giving one entry per CDR3 protein. The repertoire holds about 640,000 distinct CDR3 sequences, with nearly 20% as singletons. This sample is drawn from a study of molecular identifiers for immune sequencing clone quantification. Notes on the study in general: Because of identical TCR molecules sharing a barcode, sizes of highly expanded clones could be underestimated.

The CDR3 spans 13 residues. Between the trimmed V and J ends, which lost 11 bases and 2 bases, there was a span of 10 bases. Germline V lookup: CDR1 ENHRY, CDR2 SYGVKD. The clonotype comes from a human donor in good health. Some libraries in this study had Jurkat cell RNA spiked in. V and J are TRBV10-3 and TRBJ2-6; no clear D. Sequenced sample: naive CD8+ T cells from blood, with Jurkat cell RNA spiked in. Subset meaning: FACS-sorted CD8+CD4-CCR7+CD45RA+ naive T cells. The CDR3 spells CAVHGPGANVLTF. The CDR3 coding sequence is TGTGCCGTCCACGGGCCTGGGGCCAACGTCCTGACTTTC.